The entry below gives a single T cell receptor beta chain sequence along with its context. The antigen it binds to is not known. No clone much larger than this one lies a single base away; base qualities are absent. TCR beta CDR3 regions were sequenced from DNA using the immunoSEQ Assay. As for the original processing: T cell density was computed as TCR beta template counts normalized to usable DNA estimated by amplifying housekeeping genes. Using the preseqR package, richness was estimated by extrapolating to 120,000 templates for tissue samples and 400,000 templates for PBMC samples. Clonality was defined as one minus Pielou's evenness. To identify tissue-enriched TCRs, differential abundance testing was run on productive amino-acid clonotypes with a minimum total count of 5 and an alpha of 0.1. The Jaccard Index and the Morisita Overlap Index were used to measure how much the repertoires overlapped between compartments. TCR beta CDR3s were clustered by GLIPH together with public tetramer-defined viral CDR3s, and at least three viral sequences plus V-gene enrichment were required for viral motifs. Sourced from immuneACCESS, this table was stored by TCRdb with only in-frame sequences that have V and J called. A share of the clones is absent; for the studies checked, an unresolved V gene accounts for under half, and the remainder has no known explanation. The V and J calls and clone size are taken from that table; D and trimming were inferred from the DNA. The sample table records roughly 67,000 clones; 84% of these occur just once. The leading ten clones occupy approximately 12% of the sample.

This record comes from a study of T cells in localized non-small cell lung cancer (dated by TCRdb to between 2020 and 2021). Study-wide context: The study analyzed T cell repertoires of about 230 early-stage NSCLC patients, comparing tumors and uninvolved tumor-adjacent lungs. NSCLC patients had a mean age of around 61 years, and 129 were male and 85 to 110 female. The cohort consisted of under 300 treatment-naive NSCLC patients whose localized lung tumors had been resected.

General conclusions and limits of the study: Of the top 100 tumor clones, a median of around 57 were detected in paired uninvolved adjacent lung; some 28 were also among that lung's top 100. Uninvolved tumor-adjacent lung showed the highest T cell clonality, higher than tumor, which suggests more focused antigenic responses in the adjacent lung. Longer overall survival was associated with higher blood T cell density, whereas shorter survival was associated with higher adjacent-lung clonality. Because of the exploratory design, TCR variables were selected using unadjusted p-values without false-discovery rate correction. Multi-region tumor sequencing was not performed, so intratumor heterogeneity could not be excluded.

At the junction V is shortened by 5 bases and J by 1 base, with 12 bases in between. The CDR3 starts with the cysteine, ends with the phenylalanine, and has 14 residues. The retained sequence is limited to the CDR3, 42 bases, with the frame set at the first base. CDR1 and CDR2 are drawn from the germline V gene: SGHRS, YFSETQ. At diagnosis, peripheral blood, uninvolved tumor-adjacent lung and tumor were collected and were preserved as a mix of fresh-frozen and FFPE material. For TCR repertoire profiling, the blood samples were analyzed as peripheral blood mononuclear cells. The chain couples TRBV5-1 to TRBJ1-2; TRBD1 is possibly the D segment (6 matching bases). The sequences come from peripheral blood, collected before any cancer treatment. This TCR derives from a female donor of 60 years or more with stage I lung adenocarcinoma. The CDR3 in this case is CASSREDSNYGYTF. In nucleotide form, the sequence is TGCGCCAGCAGTCGGGAGGACAGTAACTATGGCTACACCTTC.